In this sample, the clone carrying this T cell receptor beta chain turned up many times. This specimen comes from a study of blood T cell repertoires in COVID-19. The wider study: COVID-19 samples from acute and convalescent phases originated in the United States, Italy and Spain. Sample material is recorded as cDNA or gDNA derived from T cells, B-cell-depleted T cells, or PBMCs.

V was clipped by 4 bases and J by 5 bases; unmatched bases: 9. The CDR3 is 16 amino acids. CDR1 is ENHRY and CDR2 is SYGVKD in the germline V gene. In the authors' methods: Estimation of nucleated cell counts relied on the amplification of reference gene primers. The data were produced by immunoSEQ multiplex PCR, yet TCRdb's version contains in-frame clones alone and is incomplete. V, J and clone size reflect that table, while D and trimming were determined from the DNA. The table includes roughly 87,000 clones, about two thirds detected once. The sequencing sample was made of peripheral blood. This clonotype was sampled from a woman over 75 with acute or convalescent COVID-19. The V gene is TRBV10-3, the J gene TRBJ2-3, with TRBD2 identical over 10 bases. In nucleotides, the CDR3 is TGTGCCATCAGTGCAGTAGCGGGGGGACGGAGAGATACGCAGTATTTT. Its protein is CAISAVAGGRRDTQYF.